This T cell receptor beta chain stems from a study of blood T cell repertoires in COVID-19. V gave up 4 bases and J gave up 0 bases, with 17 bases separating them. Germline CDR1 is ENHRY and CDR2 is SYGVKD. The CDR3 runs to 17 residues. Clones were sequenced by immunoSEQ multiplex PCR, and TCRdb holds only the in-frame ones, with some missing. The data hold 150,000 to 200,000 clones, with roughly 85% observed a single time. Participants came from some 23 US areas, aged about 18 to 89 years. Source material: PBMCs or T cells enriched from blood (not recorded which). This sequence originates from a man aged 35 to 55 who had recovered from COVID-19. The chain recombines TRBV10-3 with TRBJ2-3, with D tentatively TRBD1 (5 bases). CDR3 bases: TGTGCCATCAGTGGCCCCCAGGGCCTAGGAAGCACAGATACGCAGTATTTT. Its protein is CAISGPQGLGSTDTQYF.